These 7 T cell receptor beta chains were all obtained from the same sample, sequenced in a study of tissue T cells after allogeneic stem cell transplantation. Assay used: immunoSEQ multiplex PCR; TCRdb lists only in-frame clones, some missing. The repertoire holds about 1,400 clones, with under 60% as singletons. Time point defined: mouse harvest day 14 after allogeneic transplant. Mouse grafts combined 10^7 T-cell-depleted bone marrow cells with 10^6 splenic CD5+ T cells. Input material: liver tissue. The receptors derive from a female BALB/c mouse given C57BL/6 T cells with graft-versus-host disease after an allogeneic hematopoietic cell transplant.

Worth noting for this clone: Here the gene names and germline are mouse. Coverage ceases 1 residue before the CDR3 finishes, and the germline J gene fills in the end. The chain couples TRBV3 to TRBJ1-2; perhaps TRBD1 as D (6 bases). Trimming took 1 base from V and 4 from J, leaving 10 bases between them. CDR1 is SNHLY, CDR2 FYNGKV, per germline (reference sequence). This CDR3 comprises 14 residues. The CDR3 loop reads CASSLVGAGSDYTF. The CDR3 bases that were read are TGTGCCAGCAGCTTAGTGGGGGCCGGCTCCGACTACACC. Supplemented by reference TRBV3 and TRBJ1-2, the full variable domain reads GPKVLQIPSHQIIDMGQMVTLNCDPVSNHLYFYWYKQILGQQMEFLVNFYNGKVMEKSKLFKDQFSVERPDGSYFTLKIQPTALEDSAVYFCASSLVGAGSDYTFGSGTRLLVI.

Only a few counts were recorded for this clone. Gene names refer to mouse genes. The read finishes 1 residue shy of the CDR3 end, and the germline J gene is used to complete it. The rearrangement joins TRBV26 to TRBJ1-3, with D uncertain. This CDR3 comprises 13 residues. Germline CDR1 reads KGHPV; CDR2 reads FQNQEV (reference sequence). Trimming left V 4 bases short and J 0 bases short, with 4 bases between. Here the CDR3 reads CASSPNSGNTLYF. The covered CDR3 bases are TGTGCCAGCAGTCCCAATTCTGGAAATACGCTCTAT.

This clone was seen only a few times. Gene names are the mouse ones. The read ends 1 residue before the CDR3 terminus; that terminus is restored from the germline J gene. The V and J genes are TRBV14 and TRBJ2-7; 7 positions agree with TRBD2. Per the germline V gene, CDR1 is SGHDT and CDR2 is FRDEAV. The ends lost 3 bases at V and 4 bases at J; junction bases unmatched: 4. The CDR3 consists of 13 residues. The CDR3 DNA, read in part, is TGTGCCAGCAGTTCGACTGGGCTTTATGAACAGTAC. Its protein product is CASSSTGLYEQY. The entire CDR3 protein is CASSSTGLYEQYF. Full variable domain (remainder filled in from reference TRBV14 and TRBJ2-7): EAGVTQSPRYAVLQEGQAVSFWCDPISGHDTLYWYQQPRDQGPQLLVYFRDEAVIDNSQLPSDRFSAVRPKGTNSTLKIQSAKQGDTATYLCASSSTGLYEQYFGPGTRLTVL.

In its sample, this clone ranks as large (0.1 to 1%). Mouse gene names apply. Sequencing ends 1 residue short of the CDR3 end; the germline J gene provides the rest. This chain uses TRBV13-1 with TRBJ2-7; the match to TRBD2 covers 10 bases. V dropped 4 bases and J dropped 2; count of bases not matched to a gene: 3. The germline CDR1 and CDR2 sequences are NSHNY and SYGAGN. The CDR3 extends over 14 amino acids. The CDR3 sequence is CASSTGTGAYEQYF. CDR3 DNA (partial): TGTGCCAGCAGTACCGGGACTGGGGCCTATGAACAGTAC.

This clone has a handful of counts. The gene names given are mouse names. Read coverage stops 1 residue before the CDR3 terminus; the germline J gene supplies the remainder. V usage is TRBV26 and J usage is TRBJ1-6; D perhaps matches TRBD1 (6 bases). TRBJ1-6 qualifies as an ORF whose function is uncertain. Germline-derived CDR1 and CDR2 are KGHPV and FQNQEV (reference sequence). The CDR3 consists of 15 residues. V lost 4 bases to trimming and J lost 0 bases, with 7 bases between them. CDR3 sequence: CASSRDISYNSPLYF. The DNA read from the CDR3 is TGTGCCAGCAGTCGGGACATTTCCTATAATTCGCCCCTCTAC.

On this clone: Gene names refer to mouse genes. The read stops 1 residue short of the end of the CDR3; the missing end is completed from the germline J gene. The V and J genes are TRBV4 and TRBJ1-2, with TRBD1 identical over 7 bases. CDR1 LGHDT and CDR2 YNNKQL come from the germline V gene (reference sequence). The CDR3 sequence is 13 residues long. The ends lost 5 bases at V and 2 bases at J; junction bases unmatched: 2. The CDR3 region is CASSLQGNSDYTF. The CDR3 DNA, read in part, is TGTGCCAGCAGCCTACAGGGGAACTCCGACTACACC. Combining the CDR3 with reference TRBV4 and TRBJ1-2 gives the whole variable domain ETAVFQTPNYHVTQVGNEVSFNCKQTLGHDTMYWYKQDSKKLLKIMFSYNNKQLIVNETVPRRFSPQSSDKAHLNLRIKSVEPEDSAVYLCASSLQGNSDYTFGSGTRLLVI.

This clone was counted a few times. Gene names denote mouse genes. The missing CDR3 end, 1 residue past where the read stops, is filled in from the germline J gene. This chain links TRBV26 with TRBJ1-2, with D maybe TRBD1 (5 bases). Germline CDR1 reads KGHPV; CDR2 reads FQNQEV (reference sequence). Trimming removed 6 bases from V and 3 bases from J, with 11 bases in between. The CDR3 is made up of 13 amino acids. CDR3 sequence: CASSGRGYSDYTF. The sequenced part of the CDR3 DNA is TGTGCCAGCAGCGGCCGGGGGTACTCCGACTACACC.